This T cell receptor beta chain appears in the sequencing data of a study of post-analysis software for immune sequencing data. General observations from the study: About five TRBV segments were more frequent in patients than controls; TRBV5-6, TRBV5-1 and TRBV20-1 belonged to this group. Samples from one preparation batch, clustered by F measure, grouped strongly together. In multiple sclerosis, normalized Chao1 diversity was significantly below that of controls.

The CDR3 is 16 amino acids. With 5 bases removed from V and 0 bases from J, the gap between germline ends came to 14 bases. In germline, CDR1 is SGHTA, CDR2 FQGNSA. To note about this clonotype: Antigen specificity is unknown.

Unique molecular identifiers tagged the TCR beta cDNA libraries. Yield was roughly 500,000 cDNA molecules from approximately 0.95 to 9.8 million T cells. Each CDR3 protein is one row after TCRdb ran MiXCR on the PCR reads. Seen here are some 690,000 distinct CDR3 sequences, roughly 30% observed once, and the top ten hold around 0.56%. The sample was blood. This chain connects TRBV7-2 to TRBJ2-4; D perhaps matches TRBD2 (5 bases). This clonotype originated in a girl aged 10-17 years with multiple sclerosis. The CDR3 spells CASSPVPGLAKNIQYF. The CDR3 nucleotides are TGTGCCAGCAGCCCCGTCCCGGGGTTAGCCAAAAACATTCAGTACTTC.